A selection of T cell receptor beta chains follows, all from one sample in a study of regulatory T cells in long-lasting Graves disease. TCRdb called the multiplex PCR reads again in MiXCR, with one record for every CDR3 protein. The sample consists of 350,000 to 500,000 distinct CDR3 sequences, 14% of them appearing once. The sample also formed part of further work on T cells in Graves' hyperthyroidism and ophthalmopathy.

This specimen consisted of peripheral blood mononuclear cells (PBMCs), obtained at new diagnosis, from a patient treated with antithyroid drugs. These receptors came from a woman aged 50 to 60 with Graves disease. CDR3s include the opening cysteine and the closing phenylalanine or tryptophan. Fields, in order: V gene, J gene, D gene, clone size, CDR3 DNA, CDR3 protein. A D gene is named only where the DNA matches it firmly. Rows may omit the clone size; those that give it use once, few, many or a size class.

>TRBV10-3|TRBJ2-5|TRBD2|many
TGTGCCATCAGTGAGTCCGGGACTAGCGTAGTGGAGACCCAGTACTTC
CAISESGTSVVETQYF
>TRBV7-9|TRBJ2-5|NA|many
TGTGCCAGCAGCTTAGCAGAAGAGACCCAGTACTTC
CASSLAEETQYF
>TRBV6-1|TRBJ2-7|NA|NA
TGTGCCAGCAGACCCGCGTCTTTCTACGAGCAGTACTTC
CASRPASFYEQYF
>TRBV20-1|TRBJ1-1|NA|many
TGCAGTGCTAGAGAGGACGGAGGAGGGACTGAAGCTTTCTTT
CSAREDGGGTEAFF
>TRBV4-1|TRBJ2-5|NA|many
TGCGCCAGCAGCCAAGAGGGAAGGCAGGATATCCAAGAGACCCAGTACTTC
CASSQEGRQDIQETQYF
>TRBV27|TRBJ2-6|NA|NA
TGTGCCAGCAGTTTTGTAGGGAATGGGGCCAACGTCCTGACTTTC
CASSFVGNGANVLTF
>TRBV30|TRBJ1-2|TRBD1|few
TGTGCCTGGAGTGTGGGGACAGGGGGAGTCGGCTACACCTTC
CAWSVGTGGVGYTF
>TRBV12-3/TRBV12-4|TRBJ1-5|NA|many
TGTGCCAGCAGTTTCGGCACAGGCAATCAGCCCCAGCATTTT
CASSFGTGNQPQHF
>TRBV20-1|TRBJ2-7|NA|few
TGCAGTGCGGGGGACGGGCGCCGCTCCTACGAGCAGTACTTC
CSAGDGRRSYEQYF
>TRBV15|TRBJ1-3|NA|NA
TGTGCCACCAGCAGAGATATAGCGGACAGCGTGGTGGATTTT
CATSRDIADSVVDF
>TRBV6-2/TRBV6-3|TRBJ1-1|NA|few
TGTGCCAGCAGTTACAGGCCAGGACGAGTGAACACTGAAGCTTTCTTT
CASSYRPGRVNTEAFF
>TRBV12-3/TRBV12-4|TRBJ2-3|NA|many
TGTGCCAGTTCGACCAGGCTCACAGATACGCAGTATTTT
CASSTRLTDTQYF
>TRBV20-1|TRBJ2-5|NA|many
TGCAGTGCTAGAGATCGGACCGGCCAGGAGACCCAGTACTTC
CSARDRTGQETQYF
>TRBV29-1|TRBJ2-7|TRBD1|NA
TGCAGCGTTGAAGATCTAGGGACAGGGACCTACGAGCAGTACTTC
CSVEDLGTGTYEQYF
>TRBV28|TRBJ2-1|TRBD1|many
TGTGCCAGCAGTTCCCCCGCCGGGACAGAGAACAATGAGCAGTTCTTC
CASSSPAGTENNEQFF
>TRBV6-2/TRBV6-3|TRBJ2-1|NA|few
TGTGCCAGCCAAGTAAGGGCAAATGAGCAGTTCTTC
CASQVRANEQFF
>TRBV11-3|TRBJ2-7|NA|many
TGTGCCAGCAGCTTAGTATTGGGGACCGAGCAGTACTTC
CASSLVLGTEQYF
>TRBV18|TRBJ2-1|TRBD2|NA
TGTGCCAGCTCACCATCGGGACTAGAGACCTACAATGAGCAGTTCTTC
CASSPSGLETYNEQFF
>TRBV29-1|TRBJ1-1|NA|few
TGCAGCGTTGTCTTAGCGGCAGCCACGAACACTGAAGCTTTCTTT
CSVVLAAATNTEAFF